The 22 T cell receptor beta chains below come from one sample, sequenced in a study of blood T cell repertoires in COVID-19. Only in-frame clones appear in the TCRdb table, and some are missing; sequencing was by immunoSEQ multiplex PCR. The data hold about 120,000 clones, with 86% observed a single time. The sequenced sample consisted of peripheral blood. The receptors originated from a man aged 40-50 years with acute or convalescent COVID-19.

This clone has only one observation. This sequence joins TRBV18 and TRBJ1-1; TRBD1 matches 11 bases. V was pared by 11 bases and J by 1 base, with 9 bases of the junction left unmatched. CDR1 is KGHSH, CDR2 LQKENI, per germline. The CDR3 contains 15 residues. CDR3 coding DNA: TGTGCCGGAGGGCCTGGACAGGGGGCGAACACTGAAGCTTTCTTT. Translation: CAGGPGQGANTEAFF. Looking up the rest from reference TRBV18 and TRBJ1-1 gives the full variable domain: NAGVMQNPRHLVRRRGQEARLRCSPMKGHSHVYWYRQLPEEGLKFMVYLQKENIIDESGMPKERFSAEFPKEGPSILRIQQVVRGDSAAYFCAGGPGQGANTEAFFGQGTRLTVV.

This chain joins TRBV4-1 and TRBJ2-7, with TRBD2 matching 11 bases. Germline V lookup: CDR1 MGHRA, CDR2 YSYEKL. The CDR3 runs to 15 residues. V gave up 1 base and J gave up 3 bases; unmatched junction bases: 2. The CDR3 is CASSQGLAGHYEQYF. DNA for the CDR3: TGCGCCAGCAGCCAAGGACTAGCGGGACACTACGAGCAGTACTTC.

The V call is TRBV19, the J call TRBJ1-2; the D is unclear. CDR1 and CDR2 (germline): LNHDA, SQIVND (reference sequence). This CDR3 has 13 residues. Trimming took off 4 bases at V and 3 bases at J, with 9 bases between the two ends. This chain's CDR3 is CASSKGGDYGYTF. CDR3 DNA: TGTGCCAGTAGTAAAGGAGGAGACTATGGCTACACCTTC. Together with reference TRBV19 and TRBJ1-2, the CDR3 gives the full variable domain: DGGITQSPKYLFRKEGQNVTLSCEQNLNHDAMYWYRQDPGQGLRLIYYSQIVNDFQKGDIAEGYSVSREKKESFPLTVTSAQKNPTAFYLCASSKGGDYGYTFGSGTRLTVV.

The J gene is TRBJ2-7, the V gene TRBV20-1; 7 nucleotides align to TRBD1. The CDR3 has 14 amino acids. V dropped 3 bases and J dropped 3; count of bases not matched to a gene: 8. CDR1 is DFQATT and CDR2 is SNEGSKA in the germline V gene (reference sequence). The CDR3 sequence: CSASSQGVDYEQYF. CDR3 sequence (DNA): TGCAGTGCTAGTTCCCAGGGGGTGGACTACGAGCAGTACTTC.

V and J are TRBV4-1 and TRBJ1-5; D remains ambiguous. CDR3 size: 15 residues. V was shortened by 0 bases and J by 5 bases, with 11 bases between the two germline ends. The germline gives CDR1 MGHRA, CDR2 YSYEKL. CDR3 sequence reads: CASSQEGRLDQPQHF. The CDR3 nucleotides are TGCGCCAGCAGCCAAGAAGGCAGGTTAGATCAGCCCCAGCATTTT.

This clone was observed a single time. V is TRBV5-1 and J is TRBJ1-3; 7 bases align to TRBD1. Trimming cost V 6 bases and J 0 bases; bases outside gene matches: 6. This CDR3 is built from 15 residues. The germline V gene has CDR1 SGHRS and CDR2 YFSETQ. In DNA, the CDR3 is TGCGCCAGCACACGGGACAGCGGCTCTGGAAACACCATATATTTT. Amino acids: CASTRDSGSGNTIYF.

The chain couples TRBV7-2 to TRBJ1-2; D is perhaps TRBD1 (6 bases). Between the trimmed V and J ends, which lost 1 base and 7 bases, there was a span of 13 bases. Germline CDR1 and CDR2: SGHTA and FQGNSA. The CDR3 is 14 amino acids. CDR3 nucleotide sequence: TGTGCCAGCAGCTTAGGCAGGGGCCGTGGTGGCTACACCTTC. It encodes CASSLGRGRGGYTF.

The chain couples TRBV6-5 to TRBJ1-1, with 9 positions matching TRBD1. Germline CDR1 is MNHEY and CDR2 is SVGAGI. This CDR3 has 15 amino acids. The trim removed 6 bases at V and 2 bases at J, leaving 7 bases unmatched. The CDR3 nucleotides read TGTGCCAGCAGGGGGACAGGGACGGTTAACACTGAAGCTTTCTTT. Its protein is CASRGTGTVNTEAFF.

The J gene is TRBJ2-6, the V gene TRBV25-1; TRBD2 might be the D (5 bases). In germline, CDR1 is MGHDK, CDR2 SYGVNS. This CDR3 is 15 amino acids long. V lost 3 bases and J lost 1, with 7 bases in between. CDR3 protein: CASSDSGSGANVLTF. Written as DNA, the CDR3 is TGTGCCAGCAGTGATTCGGGGTCTGGGGCCAACGTCCTGACTTTC.

This clone has just one count. This chain connects TRBV7-8 to TRBJ2-2, with D possibly being TRBD2 (5 bases). The V end was cut by 1 base, the J end by 5 bases, with 11 bases between. This CDR3 contains 15 residues. Germline-derived CDR1 and CDR2 are SGHVS and FQNEAQ. The CDR3 loop is CASSLGGLATGELFF. CDR3 nucleotides: TGTGCCAGCAGCTTAGGAGGGCTAGCAACCGGGGAGCTGTTTTTT.

The V gene is TRBV7-8, the J gene TRBJ1-5; D uncertain. V gave up 6 bases and J gave up 2 bases, with 8 bases separating them. CDR1 SGHVS and CDR2 FQNEAQ come from the germline V gene. This CDR3 spans 13 amino acids. CDR3 DNA: TGTGCCAGCAGAGGAGGAGGCAATCAGCCCCAGCATTTT. Encoded protein: CASRGGGNQPQHF.

J is TRBJ1-2 and V is TRBV27, with a tentative D call TRBD1 (5 bases). The germline V gene has CDR1 MNHEY and CDR2 SMNVEV (reference sequence). Trimming shortened V by 3 bases and J by 6 bases, and 20 bases separated the two germline ends. The CDR3 covers 16 residues. CDR3 nucleotides: TGTGCCAGCAGTTTGGGGGGGGGACTAGGCGCGAATGGCTACACCTTC. Translation: CASSLGGGLGANGYTF.

The chain employs TRBV2 and TRBJ1-1; the D gene is possibly TRBD1 (6 bases). CDR3 length: 15 residues. The germline V gene encodes CDR1 SNHLY and CDR2 FYNNEI. Trimming took off 4 bases at V and 6 bases at J, with 18 bases between the two ends. CDR3 coding DNA: TGTGCCAGCAGTGTATCACAGGGAGTTCAAGCTGAAGCTTTCTTT. Amino acids: CASSVSQGVQAEAFF.

V is TRBV5-1 and J is TRBJ1-1; 8 bases line up with TRBD1. The CDR3 runs to 15 residues. Looked up from germline, CDR1 is SGHRS and CDR2 is YFSETQ. V was pared by 4 bases and J by 0 bases, with 5 bases of the junction left unmatched. The CDR3 here is CASSQTGGMNTEAFF. Written as DNA, the CDR3 is TGCGCCAGCAGCCAAACAGGGGGGATGAACACTGAAGCTTTCTTT.

This chain connects TRBV12-5 to TRBJ2-7; 7 bases fit TRBD1. V was clipped by 0 bases and J by 4 bases; unmatched bases: 6. Germline V CDR1 and CDR2: LGHNT, FRNRAP. The length of the CDR3 is 15 residues. The CDR3 nucleotides read TGTGCTAGTGGTTTGGTACAGGGGACGGGGTACGAGCAGTACTTC. It yields the protein CASGLVQGTGYEQYF.

In DNA form, the CDR3 reads TGCGCCAGCAGCCAAGGCGCGGGGACTGAAGCTTTCTTT. It codes for CASSQGAGTEAFF. This rearrangement joins TRBV4-3 to TRBJ1-1, with D unclear. V dropped 1 base and J dropped 5 bases, with 8 bases sitting between them. Germline CDR1 and CDR2: LGHNA and YSLEER. The CDR3 length is 13 residues.

The V call is TRBV21-1, the J call TRBJ2-1; the table's D call TRBD2 went unverified against the DNA. TRBV21-1 is described as a pseudogene. The CDR3 has 15 residues. Here the CDR3 DNA reads TGTGCCAGCAGCAAACTAGCGGGATCTACGGATGAGCAGTTCTTC. This codes for CASSKLAGSTDEQFF.

The J gene is TRBJ2-7, the V gene TRBV9; D not certain. CDR3 length: 13 amino acids. CDR1 SGDLS and CDR2 YYNGEE come from the germline V gene. V was clipped by 0 bases and J by 0 bases, with 4 bases between them. The chain's CDR3 is CASSVDFSYEQYF. DNA for the CDR3: TGTGCCAGCAGCGTAGACTTCTCCTACGAGCAGTACTTC. The variable domain in full, completed from reference TRBV9 and TRBJ2-7, reads DSGVTQTPKHLITATGQRVTLRCSPRSGDLSVYWYQQSLDQGLQFLIQYYNGEERAKGNILERFSAQQFPDLHSELNLSSLELGDSALYFCASSVDFSYEQYFGPGTRLTVT.

The V call is TRBV19, the J call TRBJ2-7, with TRBD2 matching over 7 bases. The germline V gene encodes CDR1 LNHDA and CDR2 SQIVND (reference sequence). Trimming removed 2 bases from V and 1 base from J; junction bases left unmatched: 2. The CDR3 runs 14 residues. CDR3 bases: TGTGCCAGTAGTATACCGGGACTATCCTACGAGCAGTACTTC. Its translation is CASSIPGLSYEQYF.

V gene TRBV6-6 combines with J gene TRBJ2-5; D possibly corresponds to TRBD2 (5 bases). V dropped 0 bases and J dropped 12 bases, with 14 bases sitting between them. CDR1 is MNHNY, CDR2 SVGAGI, per germline (reference sequence). This CDR3 spans 13 amino acids. The CDR3 DNA follows: TGTGCCAGCAGTTACTCGCGAGAGGGTAGGGAGTACTTC. The encoded protein is CASSYSREGREYF.

This clone was seen more than once but under ten times. The chain carries TRBV29-1 and TRBJ2-1; possibly TRBD2 for D (5 bases). V lost 4 bases and J lost 7, with 8 bases in between. There are 11 residues in the CDR3. Germline CDR1 SQVTM, CDR2 ANQGSEA. CDR3 coding DNA: TGCAGCGTTGGACGAGGGAATGAGCAGTTCTTC. It specifies CSVGRGNEQFF.

This chain joins TRBV18 and TRBJ1-1, with D unresolved. Germline CDR1 reads KGHSH; CDR2 reads LQKENI. The CDR3 runs 12 residues. The V end lost 6 bases, the J end lost 3 bases, and 8 bases lay between the germline ends. CDR3 sequence reads: CASSRVDTEAFF. In DNA form, the CDR3 reads TGTGCCAGCTCCCGGGTCGACACTGAAGCTTTCTTT. Based on the CDR3 plus reference TRBV18 and TRBJ1-1, the full variable domain is NAGVMQNPRHLVRRRGQEARLRCSPMKGHSHVYWYRQLPEEGLKFMVYLQKENIIDESGMPKERFSAEFPKEGPSILRIQQVVRGDSAAYFCASSRVDTEAFFGQGTRLTVV.